This T cell receptor beta chain derives from a study of blood T cell repertoires in COVID-19. Study-wide background: The United States, Italy and Spain were the sources of the acute and convalescent COVID-19 samples.

Seattle researchers signed up patients amid active infection and tracked them longitudinally. Original methodology: Quantification of nucleated cells was approximated via reference gene primer amplification. The repertoire was sequenced with immunoSEQ multiplex PCR; TCRdb's copy has only in-frame clones and lacks some. V, J and clone size reflect that table, while D and trimming were determined from the DNA. The sample has 150,000 to 200,000 clones, around four fifths seen once. This CDR3 spans 15 amino acids. V was clipped by 4 bases and J by 3 bases, with 15 bases between them. Germline V lookup: CDR1 MGHRA, CDR2 YSYEKL.

This clonotype was sampled from a woman in her 70s with COVID-19, enrolled during active disease. The V and J genes are TRBV4-1 and TRBJ1-2; D possibly corresponds to TRBD1 (5 bases). The source material was peripheral blood. CDR3 in amino acids: CASSPGGVPDYGYTF. The CDR3 DNA sequence: TGCGCCAGCAGCCCCGGAGGGGTACCCGACTATGGCTACACCTTC.